This TCR beta chain was captured in a study of Tregs in tolerant kidney transplant recipients. Sequenced by immunoSEQ multiplex PCR; TCRdb stores in-frame clones only, minus some. The sample includes some 71,000 clones, about 88% of them seen just once. This clonotype originated in a human donor who received a combined kidney and bone marrow transplant. Sequences were derived from CD4+ T cells from blood, sampled before the transplant.

The CDR3 loop reads CASSLLVTGAMDTEAFF. The CDR3 DNA follows: TGTGCCAGCAGCTTGTTGGTGACAGGGGCCATGGACACTGAAGCTTTCTTT. This rearrangement joins TRBV5-6 to TRBJ1-1; TRBD1 matches at 8 bases. The junction had 11 bases not matched to a gene; V was cut back by 1 base and J by 3 bases. Germline-derived CDR1 and CDR2 are SGHDT and YYEEEE. This CDR3 comprises 17 residues.